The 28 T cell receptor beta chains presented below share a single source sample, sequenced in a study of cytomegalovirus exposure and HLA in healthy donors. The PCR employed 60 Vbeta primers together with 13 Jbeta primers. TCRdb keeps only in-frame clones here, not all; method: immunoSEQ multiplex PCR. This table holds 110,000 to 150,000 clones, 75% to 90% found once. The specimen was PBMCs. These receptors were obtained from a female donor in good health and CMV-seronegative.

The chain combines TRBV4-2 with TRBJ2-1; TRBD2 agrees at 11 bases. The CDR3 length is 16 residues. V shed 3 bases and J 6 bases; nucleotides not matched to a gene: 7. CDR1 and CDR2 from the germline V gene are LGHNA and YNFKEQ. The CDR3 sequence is CASSQPGTSGSNEQFF. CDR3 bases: TGTGCCAGCAGCCAGCCCGGGACTAGCGGATCCAATGAGCAGTTCTTC.

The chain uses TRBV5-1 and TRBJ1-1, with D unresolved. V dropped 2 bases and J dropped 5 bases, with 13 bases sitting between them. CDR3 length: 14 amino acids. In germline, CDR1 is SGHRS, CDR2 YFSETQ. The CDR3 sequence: CASSFGPRGTEAFF. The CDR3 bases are TGCGCCAGCAGCTTCGGACCCCGAGGGACTGAAGCTTTCTTT.

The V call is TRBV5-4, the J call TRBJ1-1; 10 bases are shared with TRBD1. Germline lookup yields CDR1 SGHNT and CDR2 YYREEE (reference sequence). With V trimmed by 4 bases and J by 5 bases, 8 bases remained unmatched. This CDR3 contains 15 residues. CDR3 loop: CASSPQGTGDTEAFF. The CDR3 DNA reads TGTGCCAGCAGCCCCCAAGGGACAGGGGATACTGAAGCTTTCTTT. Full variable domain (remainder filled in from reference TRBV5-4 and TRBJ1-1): ETGVTQSPTHLIKTRGQQVTLRCSSQSGHNTVSWYQQALGQGPQFIFQYYREEENGRGNFPPRFSGLQFPNYSSELNVNALELDDSALYLCASSPQGTGDTEAFFGQGTRLTVV.

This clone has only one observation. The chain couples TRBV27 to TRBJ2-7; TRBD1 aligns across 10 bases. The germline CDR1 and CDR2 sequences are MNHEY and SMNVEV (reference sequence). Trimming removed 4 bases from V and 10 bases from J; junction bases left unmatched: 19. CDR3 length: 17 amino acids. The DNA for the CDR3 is TGTGCCAGCAGTTCTCTGGGGACGGCTCGGACAGGGGGGGAACAGTACTTC. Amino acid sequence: CASSSLGTARTGGEQYF.

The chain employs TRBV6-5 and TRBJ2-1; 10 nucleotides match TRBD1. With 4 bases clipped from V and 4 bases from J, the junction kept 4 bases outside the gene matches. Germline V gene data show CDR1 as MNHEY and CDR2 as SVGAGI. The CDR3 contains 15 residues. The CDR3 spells CASSLDRGSYNEQFF. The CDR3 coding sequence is TGTGCCAGCAGTTTGGACAGGGGGAGTTACAATGAGCAGTTCTTC.

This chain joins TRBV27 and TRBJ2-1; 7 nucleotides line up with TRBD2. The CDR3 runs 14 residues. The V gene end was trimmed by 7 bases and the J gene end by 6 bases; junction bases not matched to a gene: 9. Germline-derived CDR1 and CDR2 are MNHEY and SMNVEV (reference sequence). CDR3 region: CASNVAGDSNEQFF. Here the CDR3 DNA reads TGTGCCAGCAATGTGGCGGGAGACAGCAATGAGCAGTTCTTC.

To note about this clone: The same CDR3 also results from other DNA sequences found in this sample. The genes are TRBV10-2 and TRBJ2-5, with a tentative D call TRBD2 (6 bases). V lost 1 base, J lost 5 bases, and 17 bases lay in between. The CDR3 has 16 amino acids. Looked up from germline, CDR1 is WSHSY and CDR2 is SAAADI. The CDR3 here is CASSELGLAGLETQYF. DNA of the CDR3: TGCGCCAGCAGTGAGTTAGGACTGGCGGGACTGGAGACCCAGTACTTC.

Here the CDR3 DNA reads TGTGCCAGCAGTTACATGGGAGGTGATTACTATGGCTACACCTTC. Protein: CASSYMGGDYYGYTF. This chain connects TRBV6-5 to TRBJ1-2; D call uncertain. The CDR3 runs 15 residues. Germline-derived CDR1 and CDR2 are MNHEY and SVGAGI. V was cut by 2 bases and J by 3 bases, with 13 bases left in between.

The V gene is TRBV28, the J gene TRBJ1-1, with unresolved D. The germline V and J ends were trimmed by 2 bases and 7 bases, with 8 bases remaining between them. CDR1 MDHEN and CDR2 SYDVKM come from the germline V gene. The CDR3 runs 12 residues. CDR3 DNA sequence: TGTGCCAGCAGTTTAATCAGCGATGAAGCTTTCTTT. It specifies CASSLISDEAFF.

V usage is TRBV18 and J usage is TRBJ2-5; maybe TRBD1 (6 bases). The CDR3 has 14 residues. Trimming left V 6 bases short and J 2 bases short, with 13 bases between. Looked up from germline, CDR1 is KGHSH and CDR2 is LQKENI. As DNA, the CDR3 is TGTGCCAGCTCCGACAGGAAGGGGCAAGAGACCCAGTACTTC. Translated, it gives CASSDRKGQETQYF. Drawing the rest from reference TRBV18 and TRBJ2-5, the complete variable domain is NAGVMQNPRHLVRRRGQEARLRCSPMKGHSHVYWYRQLPEEGLKFMVYLQKENIIDESGMPKERFSAEFPKEGPSILRIQQVVRGDSAAYFCASSDRKGQETQYFGPGTRLLVL.

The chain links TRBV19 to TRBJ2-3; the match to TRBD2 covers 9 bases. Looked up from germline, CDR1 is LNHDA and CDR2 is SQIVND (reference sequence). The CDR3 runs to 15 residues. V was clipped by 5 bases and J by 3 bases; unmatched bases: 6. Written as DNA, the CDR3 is TGTGCCAGTAGTTATAGCGGGAGAGTGACAGATACGCAGTATTTT. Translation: CASSYSGRVTDTQYF.

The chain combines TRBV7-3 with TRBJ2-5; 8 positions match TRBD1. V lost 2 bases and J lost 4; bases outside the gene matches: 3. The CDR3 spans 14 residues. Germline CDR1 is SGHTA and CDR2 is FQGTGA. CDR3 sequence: CASSLGQGTETQYF. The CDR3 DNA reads TGTGCCAGCAGCTTAGGACAGGGAACAGAGACCCAGTACTTC.

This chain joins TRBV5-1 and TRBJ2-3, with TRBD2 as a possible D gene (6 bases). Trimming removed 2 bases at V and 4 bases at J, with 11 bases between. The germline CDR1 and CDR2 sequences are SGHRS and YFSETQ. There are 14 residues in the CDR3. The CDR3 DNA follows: TGCGCCAGCAGCTTTTCTCCGGGGGCAGATACGCAGTATTTT. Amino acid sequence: CASSFSPGADTQYF.

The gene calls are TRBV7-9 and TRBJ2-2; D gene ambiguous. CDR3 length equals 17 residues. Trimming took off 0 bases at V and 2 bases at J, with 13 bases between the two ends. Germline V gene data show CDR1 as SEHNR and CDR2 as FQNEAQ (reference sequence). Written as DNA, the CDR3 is TGTGCCAGCAGCTTAGCTACGGCGGTCGGAAACACCGGGGAGCTGTTTTTT. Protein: CASSLATAVGNTGELFF.

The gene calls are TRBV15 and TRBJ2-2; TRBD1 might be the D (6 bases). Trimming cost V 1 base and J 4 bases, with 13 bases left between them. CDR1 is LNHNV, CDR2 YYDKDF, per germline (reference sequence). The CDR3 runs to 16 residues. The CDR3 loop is CATSRGGRGGTGELFF. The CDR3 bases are TGTGCCACCAGCAGAGGGGGCAGGGGTGGCACCGGGGAGCTGTTTTTT.

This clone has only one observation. The CDR3 is CASSLFELHRGGTEAFF. The CDR3 DNA reads TGCGCCAGCAGCCTATTTGAGCTACACAGGGGAGGTACTGAAGCTTTCTTT. The rearrangement uses TRBV5-1 and TRBJ1-1; 7 bases fit TRBD1. The V gene end was trimmed by 4 bases and the J gene end by 5 bases; junction bases not matched to a gene: 17. Germline CDR1 and CDR2: SGHRS and YFSETQ. The CDR3 totals 17 residues.

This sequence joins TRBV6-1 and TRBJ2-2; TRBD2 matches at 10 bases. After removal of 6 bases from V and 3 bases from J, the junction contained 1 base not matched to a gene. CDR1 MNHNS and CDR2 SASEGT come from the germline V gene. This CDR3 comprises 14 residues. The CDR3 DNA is TGTGCCAGCAGACTAGCGGGGTACACCGGGGAGCTGTTTTTT. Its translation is CASRLAGYTGELFF.

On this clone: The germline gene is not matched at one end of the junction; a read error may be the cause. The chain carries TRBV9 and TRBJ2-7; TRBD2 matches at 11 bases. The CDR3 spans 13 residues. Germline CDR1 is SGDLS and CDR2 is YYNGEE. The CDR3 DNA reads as TGTGCCAGCAGCCCGGGGACTAGCGGAGAGCGGTACTTC. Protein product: CASSPGTSGERYF.

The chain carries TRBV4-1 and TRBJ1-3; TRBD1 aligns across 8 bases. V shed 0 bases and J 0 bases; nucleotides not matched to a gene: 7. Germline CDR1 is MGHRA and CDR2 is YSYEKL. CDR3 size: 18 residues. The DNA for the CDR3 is TGCGCCAGCAGCCAAGACTCCAGGACAGGGCCCTCTGGAAACACCATATATTTT. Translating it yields CASSQDSRTGPSGNTIYF.

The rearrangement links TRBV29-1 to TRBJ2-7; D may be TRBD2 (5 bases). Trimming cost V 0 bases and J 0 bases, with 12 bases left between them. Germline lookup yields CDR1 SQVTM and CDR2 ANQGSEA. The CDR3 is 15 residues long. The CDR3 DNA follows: TGCAGCGTTGAAGATGGGCTAGCAAACTCCTACGAGCAGTACTTC. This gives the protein CSVEDGLANSYEQYF.

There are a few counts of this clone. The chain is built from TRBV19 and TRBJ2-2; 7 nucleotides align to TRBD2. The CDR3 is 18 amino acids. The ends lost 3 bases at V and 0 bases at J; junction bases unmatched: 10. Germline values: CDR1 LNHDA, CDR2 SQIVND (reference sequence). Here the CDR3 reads CASSIPYSAGPNTGELFF. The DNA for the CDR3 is TGTGCCAGTAGTATCCCTTACTCAGCGGGACCGAACACCGGGGAGCTGTTTTTT.

The CDR3 loop is CASRGEETQYF. The CDR3, as DNA: TGTGCCAGCAGAGGAGAGGAGACCCAGTACTTC. The rearrangement joins TRBV11-2 to TRBJ2-5; no definite D call. CDR3 length: 11 residues. V dropped 6 bases and J dropped 5 bases, with 7 bases sitting between them. In germline, CDR1 is SGHAT, CDR2 FQNNGV. The entire variable domain, with the rest obtained from reference TRBV11-2 and TRBJ2-5, is as follows: EAGVAQSPRYKIIEKRQSVAFWCNPISGHATLYWYQQILGQGPKLLIQFQNNGVVDDSQLPKDRFSAERLKGVDSTLKIQPAKLEDSAVYLCASRGEETQYFGPGTRLLVL.

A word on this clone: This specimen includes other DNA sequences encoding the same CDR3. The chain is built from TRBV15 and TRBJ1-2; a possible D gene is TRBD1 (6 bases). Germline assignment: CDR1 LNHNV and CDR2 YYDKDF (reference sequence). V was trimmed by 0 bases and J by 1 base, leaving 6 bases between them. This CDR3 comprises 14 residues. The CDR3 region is CATSRDRGNYGYTF. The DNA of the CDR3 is TGTGCCACCAGCAGAGACAGGGGTAACTATGGCTACACCTTC.

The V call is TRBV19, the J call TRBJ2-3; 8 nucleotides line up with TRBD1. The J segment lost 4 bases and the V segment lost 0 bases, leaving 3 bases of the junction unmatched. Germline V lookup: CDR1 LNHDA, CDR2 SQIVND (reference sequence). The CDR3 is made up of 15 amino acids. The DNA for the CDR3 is TGTGCCAGTAGTATAGAGGCAGGGGGCGCAGATACGCAGTATTTT. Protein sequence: CASSIEAGGADTQYF. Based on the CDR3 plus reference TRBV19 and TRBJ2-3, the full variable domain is DGGITQSPKYLFRKEGQNVTLSCEQNLNHDAMYWYRQDPGQGLRLIYYSQIVNDFQKGDIAEGYSVSREKKESFPLTVTSAQKNPTAFYLCASSIEAGGADTQYFGPGTRLTVL.

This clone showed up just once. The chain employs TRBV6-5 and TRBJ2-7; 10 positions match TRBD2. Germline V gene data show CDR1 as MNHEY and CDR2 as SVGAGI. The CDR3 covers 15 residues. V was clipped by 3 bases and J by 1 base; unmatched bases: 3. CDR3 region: CASSYPSGSSYEQYF. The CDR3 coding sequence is TGTGCCAGCAGTTATCCTAGCGGGAGTTCCTACGAGCAGTACTTC.

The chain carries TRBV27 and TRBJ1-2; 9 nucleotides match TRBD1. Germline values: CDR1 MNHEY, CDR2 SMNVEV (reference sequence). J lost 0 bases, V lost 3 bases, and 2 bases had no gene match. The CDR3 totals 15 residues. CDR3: CASSLGTGTNYGYTF. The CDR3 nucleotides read TGTGCCAGCAGTTTGGGGACAGGGACTAACTATGGCTACACCTTC.

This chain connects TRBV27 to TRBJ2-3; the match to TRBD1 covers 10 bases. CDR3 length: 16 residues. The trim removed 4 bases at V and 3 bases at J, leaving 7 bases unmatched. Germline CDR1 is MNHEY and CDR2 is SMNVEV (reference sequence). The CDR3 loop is CASSSSWGQGTDTQYF. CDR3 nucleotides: TGTGCCAGCAGTTCCTCTTGGGGACAGGGGACAGATACGCAGTATTTT.

CDR3: CSAGTSAETQYF. CDR3 coding DNA: TGCAGCGCCGGGACTAGCGCAGAGACCCAGTACTTC. The V gene is TRBV29-1, the J gene TRBJ2-5, with TRBD2 identical over 10 bases. The CDR3 is 12 residues long. V lost 7 bases to trimming and J lost 4 bases; unmatched junction nucleotides: 3. Germline V gene sequence: CDR1 SQVTM, CDR2 ANQGSEA.